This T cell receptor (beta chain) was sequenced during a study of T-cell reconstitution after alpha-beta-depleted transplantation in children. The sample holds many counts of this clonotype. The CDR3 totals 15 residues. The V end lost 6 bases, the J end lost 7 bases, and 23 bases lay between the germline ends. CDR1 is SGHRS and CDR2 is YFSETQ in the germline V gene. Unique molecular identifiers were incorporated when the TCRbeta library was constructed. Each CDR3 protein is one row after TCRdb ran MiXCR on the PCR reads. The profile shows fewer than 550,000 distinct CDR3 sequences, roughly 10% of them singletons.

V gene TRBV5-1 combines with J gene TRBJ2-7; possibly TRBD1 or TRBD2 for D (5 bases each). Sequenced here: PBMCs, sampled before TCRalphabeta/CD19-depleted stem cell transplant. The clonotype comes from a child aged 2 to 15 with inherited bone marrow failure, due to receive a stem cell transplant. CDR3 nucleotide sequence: TGCGCCAGCATTGGAGTACGGGACGGCTTCTCAGAGCAGTACTTC. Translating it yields CASIGVRDGFSEQYF.